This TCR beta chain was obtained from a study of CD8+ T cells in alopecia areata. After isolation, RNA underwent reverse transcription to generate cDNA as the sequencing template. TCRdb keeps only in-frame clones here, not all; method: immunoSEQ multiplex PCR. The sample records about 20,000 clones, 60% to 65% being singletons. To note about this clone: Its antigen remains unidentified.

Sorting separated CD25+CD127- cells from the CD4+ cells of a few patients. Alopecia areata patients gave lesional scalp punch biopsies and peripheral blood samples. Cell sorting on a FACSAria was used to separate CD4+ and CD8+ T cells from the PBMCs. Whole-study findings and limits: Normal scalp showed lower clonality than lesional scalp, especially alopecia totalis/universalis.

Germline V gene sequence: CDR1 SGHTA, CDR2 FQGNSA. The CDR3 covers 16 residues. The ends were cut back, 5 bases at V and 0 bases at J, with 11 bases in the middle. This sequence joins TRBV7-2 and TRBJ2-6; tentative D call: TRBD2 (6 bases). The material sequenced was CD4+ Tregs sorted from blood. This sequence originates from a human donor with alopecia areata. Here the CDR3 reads CASSRLGGSGANVLTF. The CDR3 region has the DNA TGTGCCAGCAGCAGACTAGGAGGCTCTGGGGCCAACGTCCTGACTTTC.